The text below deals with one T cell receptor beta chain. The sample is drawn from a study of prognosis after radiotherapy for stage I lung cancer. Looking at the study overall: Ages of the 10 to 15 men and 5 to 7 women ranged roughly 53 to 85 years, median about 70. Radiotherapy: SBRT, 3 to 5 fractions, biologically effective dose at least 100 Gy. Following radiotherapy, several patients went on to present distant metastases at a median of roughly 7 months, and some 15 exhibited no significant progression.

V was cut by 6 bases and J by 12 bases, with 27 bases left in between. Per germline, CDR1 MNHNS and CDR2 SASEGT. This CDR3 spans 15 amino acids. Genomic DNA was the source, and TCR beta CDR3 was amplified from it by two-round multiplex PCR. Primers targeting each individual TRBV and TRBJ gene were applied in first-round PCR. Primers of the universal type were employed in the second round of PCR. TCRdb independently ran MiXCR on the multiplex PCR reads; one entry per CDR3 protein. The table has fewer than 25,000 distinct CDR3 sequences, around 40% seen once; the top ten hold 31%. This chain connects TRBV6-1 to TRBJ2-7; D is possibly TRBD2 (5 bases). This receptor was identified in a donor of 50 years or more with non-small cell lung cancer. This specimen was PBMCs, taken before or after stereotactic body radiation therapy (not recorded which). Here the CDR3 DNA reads TGTGCCAGCAGCCCCTACATGGTGCGTCCGGCGGGTCCGTACTTC. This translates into CASSPYMVRPAGPYF.